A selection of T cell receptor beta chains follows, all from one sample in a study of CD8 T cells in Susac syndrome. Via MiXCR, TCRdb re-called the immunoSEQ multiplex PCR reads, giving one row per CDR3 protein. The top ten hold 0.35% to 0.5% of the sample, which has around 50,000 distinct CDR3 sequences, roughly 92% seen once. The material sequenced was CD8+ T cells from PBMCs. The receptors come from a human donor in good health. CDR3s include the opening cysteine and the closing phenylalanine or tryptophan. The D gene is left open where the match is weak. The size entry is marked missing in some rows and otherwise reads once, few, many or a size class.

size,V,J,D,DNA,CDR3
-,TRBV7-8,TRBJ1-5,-,TGTGCCAGCAGCCAGTTGGGGGTAGGGCAGCCCCAGCATTTT,CASSQLGVGQPQHF
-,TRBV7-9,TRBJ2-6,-,TGTGCCAGCAGTCAGGGGTGGGGGGCCAACGTCCTGACTTTC,CASSQGWGANVLTF
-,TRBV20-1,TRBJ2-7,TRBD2,TGCAGTGCTAGAAGTGACCTAGCGGGAGCTCCCATCGAGCAGTACTTC,CSARSDLAGAPIEQYF
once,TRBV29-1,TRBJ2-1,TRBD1,TGCAGCGGCCGGACAGGCTACAATGAGCAGTTCTTC,CSGRTGYNEQFF
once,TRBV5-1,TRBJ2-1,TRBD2,TGCGCCAGCAGCGGGAGACTAGCGGGGAGCTCCTACAATGAGCAGTTCTTC,CASSGRLAGSSYNEQFF
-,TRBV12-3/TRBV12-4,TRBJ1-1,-,TGTGCCAGCAGTCCTACTGAGAACACTGAAGCTTTCTTT,CASSPTENTEAFF
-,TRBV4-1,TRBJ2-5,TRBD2,TGCGCCAGCAGCCGCCCGGGGGGGGACTCGGCCCAGTACTTC,CASSRPGGDSAQYF
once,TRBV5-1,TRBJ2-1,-,TGCGCCAGCCGAATCCAAAAAAGGGAACACAATGAGCAGTTCTTC,CASRIQKREHNEQFF
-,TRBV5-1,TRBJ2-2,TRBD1,TGCGCCAGCAGCACAGGGACAGAGATCACCGGGGAGCTGTTTTTT,CASSTGTEITGELFF
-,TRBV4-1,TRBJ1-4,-,TGCGCCAGCAGCCAGACAGAGATTAATGAAAAACTGTTTTTT,CASSQTEINEKLFF
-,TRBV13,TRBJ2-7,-,TGTGCCAGCAGCTTAGACCAGGACGAGCAGTACTTC,CASSLDQDEQYF
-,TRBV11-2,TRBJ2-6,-,TGTGCCAGCAGCTTAGGCCCTGGGGCCAACGTCCTGACTTTC,CASSLGPGANVLTF
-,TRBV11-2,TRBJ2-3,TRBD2,TGTGCCAGCAGCCTGACTACTAGCGGGAGGCGGGATACGCAGTATTTT,CASSLTTSGRRDTQYF
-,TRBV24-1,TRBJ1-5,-,TGTGCCACCAGTGATGAATGGAGCAGCCGATTCAATCAGCCCCAGCATTTT,CATSDEWSSRFNQPQHF
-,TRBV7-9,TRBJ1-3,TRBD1,TGTGCCAGCAGCGCTATGATCAGGGGGGGAAACACCATATATTTT,CASSAMIRGGNTIYF
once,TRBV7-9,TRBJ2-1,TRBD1,TGTGCCAGCAGCTTTCTATCCGGGACAGCTTACAATGAGCAGTTCTTC,CASSFLSGTAYNEQFF
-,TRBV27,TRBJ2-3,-,TGTGCCAGCAGTTTACTGGGTAGCACAGATACGCAGTATTTT,CASSLLGSTDTQYF
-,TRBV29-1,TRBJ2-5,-,TGCAGCGTTGAAGAAGGCAGCACCGAGACCCAGTACTTC,CSVEEGSTETQYF
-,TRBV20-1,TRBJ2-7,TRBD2,TGCAGTGCTAGAGATCCCGGTAGCGGGGTATACGAGCAGTACTTC,CSARDPGSGVYEQYF
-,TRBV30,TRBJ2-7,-,TGTGCCTGGAGCCCCGTCAGGGTGGAAGGGGAGCAGTACTTC,CAWSPVRVEGEQYF
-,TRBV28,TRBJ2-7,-,TGTGCCAGCACCATTAGGGGGGTGGCAGGGGTCCACGAGCAGTACTTC,CASTIRGVAGVHEQYF